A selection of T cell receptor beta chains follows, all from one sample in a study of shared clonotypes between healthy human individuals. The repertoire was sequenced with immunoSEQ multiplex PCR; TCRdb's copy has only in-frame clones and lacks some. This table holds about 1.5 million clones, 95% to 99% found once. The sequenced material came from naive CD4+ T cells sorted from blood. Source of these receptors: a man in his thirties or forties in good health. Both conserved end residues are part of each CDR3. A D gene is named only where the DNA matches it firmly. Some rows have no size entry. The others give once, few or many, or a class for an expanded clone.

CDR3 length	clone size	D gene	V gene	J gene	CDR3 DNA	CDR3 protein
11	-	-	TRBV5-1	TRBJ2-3	TGCGCCAGCAGTATTGAAGATACGCAGTATTTT	CASSIEDTQYF
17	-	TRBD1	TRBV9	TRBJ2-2	TGTGCCAGCAGCATTCAACCGGGACAGGGGATCACCGGGGAGCTGTTTTTT	CASSIQPGQGITGELFF
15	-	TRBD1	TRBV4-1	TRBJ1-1	TGCGCCAGCAGCCCGCCTAACAGGGGAGAGACTGAAGCTTTCTTT	CASSPPNRGETEAFF
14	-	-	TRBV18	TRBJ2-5	TGTGCCAGCTCACCTTTGGACAGACAAGAGACCCAGTACTTC	CASSPLDRQETQYF
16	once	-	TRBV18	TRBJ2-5	TGTGCCAGCTCACTCCAGGGTTCGGGGTCCAAAGAGACCCAGTACTTC	CASSLQGSGSKETQYF
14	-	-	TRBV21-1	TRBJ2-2	TGTGCCAGCAGCAAGTGTTATGCCACCGGGGAGCTGTTTTTT	CASSKCYATGELFF
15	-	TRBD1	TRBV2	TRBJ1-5	TGTGCCAGCAGTGCGGGACAGACAAGCAATCAGCCCCAGCATTTT	CASSAGQTSNQPQHF
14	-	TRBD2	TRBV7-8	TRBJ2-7	TGTGCCAGCAGCTTAGGGGGACTAGCATACGAGCAGTACTTC	CASSLGGLAYEQYF
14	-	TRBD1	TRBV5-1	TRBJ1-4	TGCGCCAGCAGTGGACAGGGGGCGAGGGAAAAACTGTTTTTT	CASSGQGAREKLFF
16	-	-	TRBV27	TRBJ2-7	TGTGCCAGCAGTCCTACGGGTCTTGGGAGCTCCTACGAGCAGTACTTC	CASSPTGLGSSYEQYF
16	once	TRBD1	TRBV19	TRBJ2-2	TGTGCCAGTAGTATGATAAAGGGGGCGCGCGGCGGGGAGCTGTTTTTT	CASSMIKGARGGELFF
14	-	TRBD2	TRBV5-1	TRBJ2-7	TGCGCCAGCAGCGCGCAACTAGCGGACTACGAGCAGTACTTC	CASSAQLADYEQYF
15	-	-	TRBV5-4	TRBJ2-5	TGTGCCAGCAGCTTGGACAGGCAAGGTCAAGAGACCCAGTACTTC	CASSLDRQGQETQYF
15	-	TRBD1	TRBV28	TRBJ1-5	TGTGCCAGCAGGGGGACAGGGGGCTGGAATCAGCCCCAGCATTTT	CASRGTGGWNQPQHF
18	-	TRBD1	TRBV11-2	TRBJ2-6	TGTGCCAGCAGCCTACTTGGACAGGCGCGCTCTGGGGCCAACGTCCTGACTTTC	CASSLLGQARSGANVLTF
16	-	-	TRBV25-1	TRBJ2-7	TGTGCCAGCAGTGATCACCGGGCGGGGAACCCCTACGAGCAGTACTTC	CASSDHRAGNPYEQYF
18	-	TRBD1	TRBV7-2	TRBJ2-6	TGTGCCAGCAGCTCGTTTCCCGGGACAGGGATTGGGGCCAACGTCCTGACTTTC	CASSSFPGTGIGANVLTF
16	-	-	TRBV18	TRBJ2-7	TGTGCCAGCTCACCGGGTCAGACTAAAGCCCAATACGAGCAGTACTTC	CASSPGQTKAQYEQYF
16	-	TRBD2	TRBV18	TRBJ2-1	TGTGCCAGCTCACCTTTAACGGGAGGGCATTCTACTGAGCAGTTCTTC	CASSPLTGGHSTEQFF
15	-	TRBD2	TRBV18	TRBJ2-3	TGTGCCAGCCTCCCTCTAGCGGGAGGCGGGGATACGCAGTATTTT	CASLPLAGGGDTQYF
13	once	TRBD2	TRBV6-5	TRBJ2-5	TGTGCCAGCAGTAGGGACTATCCAGAGACCCAGTACTTC	CASSRDYPETQYF
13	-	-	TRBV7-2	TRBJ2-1	TGTGCCAGTATAGAGGGGGTATTCAATGAGCAGTTCTTC	CASIEGVFNEQFF
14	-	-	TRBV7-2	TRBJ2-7	TGTGCCAGCAGCTTAGAGGTCAGCTCCTACGAGCAGTACTTC	CASSLEVSSYEQYF
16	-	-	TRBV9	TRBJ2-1	TGTGCCAGCAGCGGCGGACCTAGCGCCGAATACAATGAGCAGTTCTTC	CASSGGPSAEYNEQFF
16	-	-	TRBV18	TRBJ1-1	TGTGCCAGCTCACCTGTGGTTGGAACGGAGAACACTGAAGCTTTCTTT	CASSPVVGTENTEAFF
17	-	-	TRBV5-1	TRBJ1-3	TGCGCCAGCAGCTACGGACAGAAACTGATCTCTGGAAACACCATATATTTT	CASSYGQKLISGNTIYF
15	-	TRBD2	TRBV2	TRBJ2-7	TGTGCCAGCAGTGAATCCCTAGCGGGAGGATTACGGCAGTACTTC	CASSESLAGGLRQYF
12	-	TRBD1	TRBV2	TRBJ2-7	TGTGCCAGCAGCGGGGACAGCTACGAGCAGTACTTC	CASSGDSYEQYF
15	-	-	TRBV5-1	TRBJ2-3	TGCGCCAGCAGCTTGGGAGGGGTCGGCACAGATACGCAGTATTTT	CASSLGGVGTDTQYF
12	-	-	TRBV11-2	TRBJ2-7	TGTGCCAGCAGGACACAGGGCTACGAGCAGTACTTC	CASRTQGYEQYF
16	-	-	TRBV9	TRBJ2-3	TGTGCCAGCAGCGTAGATAATCTTAGCGGCACAGATACGCAGTATTTT	CASSVDNLSGTDTQYF
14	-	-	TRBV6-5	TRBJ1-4	TGTGCCAGCAGTTACTCGGGTGGGGATGAAAAACTGTTTTTT	CASSYSGGDEKLFF
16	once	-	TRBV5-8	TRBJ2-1	TGTGCCAGCAGCTTAGGGACGCAGGGGTCCTACAATGAGCAGTTCTTC	CASSLGTQGSYNEQFF
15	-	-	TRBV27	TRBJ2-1	TGTGCCAGCAGTACTCGTAGGGACCTCTACAATGAGCAGTTCTTC	CASSTRRDLYNEQFF
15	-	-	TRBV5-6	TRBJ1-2	TGTGCCAGCAGCTTTCCCACAACGGTGGAGTTTGGCTACACCTTC	CASSFPTTVEFGYTF
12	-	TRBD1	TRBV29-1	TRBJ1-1	TGCAGCGTTACAGGGGACGCGGCTGAAGCTTTCTTT	CSVTGDAAEAFF
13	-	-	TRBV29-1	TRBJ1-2	TGCAGCGTTAACAGGGCTCTCAGCTATGGCTACACCTTC	CSVNRALSYGYTF
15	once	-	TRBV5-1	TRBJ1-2	TGCGCCAGCAGTTTTGACAGCCAAGCTAACTATGGCTACACCTTC	CASSFDSQANYGYTF
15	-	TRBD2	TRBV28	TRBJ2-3	TGTGCCAGCAGTTTAACTAGCGGGATCACAGATACGCAGTATTTT	CASSLTSGITDTQYF
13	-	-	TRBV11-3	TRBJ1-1	TGTGCCAGCAGTAGAAGCATGAACACTGAAGCTTTCTTT	CASSRSMNTEAFF
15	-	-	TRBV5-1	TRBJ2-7	TGCGCCAGCAGCTTGTCCATCCCTGGGGTCTACGAGCAGTACTTC	CASSLSIPGVYEQYF
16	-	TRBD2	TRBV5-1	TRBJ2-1	TGCGCCAGCAGCCCCCGGACTAGCGGGTTGTACAATGAGCAGTTCTTC	CASSPRTSGLYNEQFF
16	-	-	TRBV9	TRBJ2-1	TGTGCCAGCAGCGTAGTCGACAGCCTCTCCTACAATGAGCAGTTCTTC	CASSVVDSLSYNEQFF
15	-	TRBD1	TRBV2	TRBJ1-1	TGTGCCAGCAGGCCAAGGACAGGGGGCTTCACTGAAGCTTTCTTT	CASRPRTGGFTEAFF
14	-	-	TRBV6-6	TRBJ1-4	TGTGCCAGCGAAAAACGGGGGATTAATGAAAAACTGTTTTTT	CASEKRGINEKLFF
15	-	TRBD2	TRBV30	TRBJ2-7	TGTGCCTGGAGTGCTATAGGACTAGGAGGCGACGAGCAGTACTTC	CAWSAIGLGGDEQYF
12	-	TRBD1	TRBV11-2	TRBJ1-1	TGTGCCAGCAGCCGGGACAGGGGGAAAGCTTTCTTT	CASSRDRGKAFF
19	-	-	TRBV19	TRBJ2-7	TGTGCCAGTAGTATCTTTGGGGTCTCTGCGGGCCCTCTTACCTACGAGCAGTACTTC	CASSIFGVSAGPLTYEQYF
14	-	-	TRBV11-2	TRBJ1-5	TGTGCCAGCAGCTTATTCGGAAGCAATCAGCCCCAGCATTTT	CASSLFGSNQPQHF
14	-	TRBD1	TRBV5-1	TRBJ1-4	TGCGCCAGCAGCCTACAGGGGCTTGACGAAAAACTGTTTTTT	CASSLQGLDEKLFF
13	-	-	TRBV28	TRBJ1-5	TGTGCCACCATGGACGGTAACAATCAGCCCCAGCATTTT	CATMDGNNQPQHF
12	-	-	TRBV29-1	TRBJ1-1	TGCAGCGTTCTACAGGGCGGGACTGAAGCTTTCTTT	CSVLQGGTEAFF
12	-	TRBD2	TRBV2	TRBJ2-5	TGTGCCAGCGGGAGGGCCGAGGAGACCCAGTACTTC	CASGRAEETQYF
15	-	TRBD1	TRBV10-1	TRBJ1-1	TGCGCCAGCAGTTCAACGACAGGGCAAAATACTGAAGCTTTCTTT	CASSSTTGQNTEAFF
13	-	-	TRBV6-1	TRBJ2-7	TGTGCCAGCTCGGAACAGGGGGGGTTGTGGCAGTACTTC	CASSEQGGLWQYF
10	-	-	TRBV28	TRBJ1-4	TGTGCCAGCAGTTCTGAAAAACTGTTTTTT	CASSSEKLFF
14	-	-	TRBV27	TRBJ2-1	TGTGCCAGCAGTTCTGGCGGGTACTACAATGAGCAGTTCTTC	CASSSGGYYNEQFF
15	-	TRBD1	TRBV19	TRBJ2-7	TGTGCCAGTAGAAGTTCTGGGACAGGCTCCTACGAGCAGTACTTC	CASRSSGTGSYEQYF
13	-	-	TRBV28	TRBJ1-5	TGTGCCAGCAGTTTAATTAGCAATCAGCCCCAGCATTTT	CASSLISNQPQHF
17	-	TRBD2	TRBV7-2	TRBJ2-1	TGTGCCAGCAGCCCAGGACTAGCGGGAGGAGGGGCCAATGAGCAGTTCTTC	CASSPGLAGGGANEQFF